This T cell receptor beta chain was identified during a study of cytomegalovirus exposure and HLA in healthy donors. Points from the study as a whole: Analyses of presence/absence relied on an assumption of roughly uniform sequencing depth across donors. Diagnosis of cytomegalovirus status made by the classifier reportedly showed high specificity and sensitivity.

The CDR3 spans 12 residues. V gave up 4 bases and J gave up 11 bases, with 14 bases separating them. The V gene's germline CDR1 is SNHLY and CDR2 FYNNEI. Participants comprised healthy donors of bone marrow. Concerning this clone: Its cognate antigen is unknown.

PCR primers comprised 60 Vbeta and 13 Jbeta primers. As originally analysed: The authors later counted roughly 87 million unique TCR beta chains, some 12 million of them shared. Only in-frame clones appear in the TCRdb table, and some are missing; sequencing was by immunoSEQ multiplex PCR. For V, J and clone size, that table is used; D and trimming come from the DNA. This table has under 200,000 clones, roughly 90% appearing once. The sequenced sample consisted of PBMCs. This receptor was taken from a boy younger than 10 in good health and CMV-seronegative. This sequence joins TRBV2 and TRBJ2-5; unclear D gene. CDR3 sequence reads: CASSGQSGLQYF. The CDR3 nucleotides are TGTGCCAGCAGTGGTCAGAGTGGGCTGCAGTACTTC.